These 5 T cell receptor beta chains share one sample of origin, sequenced in a study of blood T cells in healthy people across ages. A second PCR of 7 to 11 cycles used a sample-barcoded 5' primer and a J-beta primer mix. Each CDR3 protein is one row after TCRdb ran MiXCR on the 5' RACE reads. Of 650,000 to 900,000 distinct CDR3 sequences in the sample, about 59% were seen once. Sequencing was done on a sample of blood. Source of these receptors: a young man in good health.

This clonotype was recorded only once. The chain recombines TRBV2 with TRBJ1-2, with 7 bases identical to TRBD1. Germline CDR1 reads SNHLY; CDR2 reads FYNNEI. After removal of 6 bases from V and 4 bases from J, the junction contained 5 bases not matched to a gene. The CDR3 spans 13 residues. CDR3 loop: CASSTGEGYGYTF. In DNA form, the CDR3 reads TGTGCCAGCAGCACAGGGGAGGGCTATGGCTACACCTTC.

A few counts support this clonotype. The V and J genes are TRBV4-2 and TRBJ1-5; 8 nucleotides agree with TRBD1. CDR3 length equals 15 residues. The V segment lost 3 bases and the J segment 4 bases; nucleotides outside the gene matches: 5. In germline, CDR1 is LGHNA, CDR2 YNFKEQ. CDR3 coding DNA: TGTGCCAGCAGCCAGCTGGACAGGGAGAATCAGCCCCAGCATTTT. Amino acid sequence: CASSQLDRENQPQHF.

The V call is TRBV27, the J call TRBJ2-3; 7 positions agree with TRBD1. Germline V gene lookup returns CDR1 MNHEY and CDR2 SMNVEV (reference sequence). This CDR3 contains 17 residues. V was clipped by 7 bases and J by 1 base; unmatched bases: 14. CDR3 sequence: CASNRRSTGTGTDTQYF. The CDR3, as DNA: TGTGCCAGCAACCGACGGAGCACCGGGACAGGCACAGATACGCAGTATTTT.

The chain joins TRBV7-3 to TRBJ2-7; D might be TRBD2 (5 bases). Near its end, the DNA agrees better with TRBJ2-5, so the J call may be wrong. Germline lookup yields CDR1 SGHTA and CDR2 FQGTGA. CDR3 size: 16 residues. The CDR3 sequence: CASSLTGLGSGGTQYF. The CDR3 coding sequence is TGTGCCAGCAGCTTAACGGGATTAGGGTCCGGAGGGACCCAGTACTTC.

The CDR3 bases are TGTGCCAGCAGCCTCGCTTATGATCGGGGGCGGAGTGAGCAGTTCTTC. Amino acids: CASSLAYDRGRSEQFF. The chain couples TRBV7-9 to TRBJ2-1; the D gene could be TRBD1 or TRBD2 (6 bases each). CDR1 is SEHNR and CDR2 is FQNEAQ in the germline V gene (reference sequence). CDR3 size: 16 residues. Trimming took 5 bases from V and 9 from J, leaving 23 bases between them.